A single T cell receptor beta chain is shown here with its context. This sample was taken from a study of cytomegalovirus exposure and HLA in healthy donors. This CDR3 has 14 amino acids. CDR1 is MGHDK and CDR2 is SYGVNS in the germline V gene. The J segment lost 6 bases and the V segment lost 4 bases, leaving 6 bases of the junction unmatched. In the PCR, 60 Vbeta and 13 Jbeta primers were used. The repertoire was sequenced with immunoSEQ multiplex PCR; TCRdb's copy has only in-frame clones and lacks some. The table shows 160,000 or so clones, with approximately 76% occurring only once. The V gene is TRBV25-1, the J gene TRBJ2-5, with 9 positions matching TRBD2. Sequenced material: PBMCs. The TCR originated in a man between 60 and 70 years old in good health and CMV-seronegative. The CDR3, as DNA: TGTGCCAGCAGTGTCAGCGGGGGGTCGAAGACCCAGTACTTC. Translating it yields CASSVSGGSKTQYF.